This T cell receptor (beta chain) was found in a study of regulatory T cells in long-lasting Graves disease. Between the trimmed V and J ends, which lost 5 bases and 0 bases, there was a span of 8 bases. Germline loops: CDR1 GTSNPN, CDR2 SVGIG (reference sequence). The CDR3 extends over 13 amino acids. On this clonotype: No antigen is known for it. With a much larger clone just one base away, this may be a read error.

iRepertoire HTBI primers and Arm-PCR of CDR3 regions built TCR beta libraries. From the multiplex PCR reads, TCRdb called clonotypes with MiXCR, one entry per CDR3 protein. This table has 350,000 to 450,000 distinct CDR3 sequences, approximately 15% appearing once. Specified time point: newly diagnosed GD, antithyroid drugs for less than 3 months. With RNA extracted from PBMCs as input, the TCR library was made. Study outcomes and limitations: Favored usage of TRBV28, TRBJ1-2 and TRBJ2-5 was recorded in persistent disease. Persistent patients shared more public clonotypes (approximately 2,700) than newly diagnosed patients (966).

The same data also went into a second study, on T cells in Graves' hyperthyroidism and ophthalmopathy. As that study records: A patient was excluded if there was uncontrolled infection, other autoimmune disease, pregnancy or lactation.

The receptor was derived from a woman between 35 and 50 years old with Graves disease. J is TRBJ1-5 and V is TRBV30, with D tentatively TRBD1 (5 bases). This material consisted of peripheral blood mononuclear cells (PBMCs), taken at new diagnosis, from a patient treated with antithyroid drugs. CDR3 sequence: CAWATDSNQPQHF. Written as DNA, the CDR3 is TGTGCCTGGGCGACAGATAGCAATCAGCCCCAGCATTTT.